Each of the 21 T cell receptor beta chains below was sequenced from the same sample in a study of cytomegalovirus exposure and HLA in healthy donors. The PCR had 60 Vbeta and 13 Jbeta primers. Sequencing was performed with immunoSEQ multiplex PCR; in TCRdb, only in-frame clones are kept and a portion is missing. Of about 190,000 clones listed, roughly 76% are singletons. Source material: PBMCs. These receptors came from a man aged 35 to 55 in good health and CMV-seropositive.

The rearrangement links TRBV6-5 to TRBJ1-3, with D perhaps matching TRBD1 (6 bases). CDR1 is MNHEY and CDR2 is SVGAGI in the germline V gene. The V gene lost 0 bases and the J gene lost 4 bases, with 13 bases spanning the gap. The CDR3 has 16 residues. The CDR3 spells CASSYSLGAAGNTIYF. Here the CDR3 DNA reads TGTGCCAGCAGTTACTCTCTGGGGGCGGCGGGAAACACCATATATTTT.

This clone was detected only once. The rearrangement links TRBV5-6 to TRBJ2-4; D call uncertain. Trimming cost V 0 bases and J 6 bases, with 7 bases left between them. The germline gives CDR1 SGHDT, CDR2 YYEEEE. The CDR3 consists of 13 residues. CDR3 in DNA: TGTGCCAGCAGCTTGGCAAGCATAAACATTCAGTACTTC. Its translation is CASSLASINIQYF.

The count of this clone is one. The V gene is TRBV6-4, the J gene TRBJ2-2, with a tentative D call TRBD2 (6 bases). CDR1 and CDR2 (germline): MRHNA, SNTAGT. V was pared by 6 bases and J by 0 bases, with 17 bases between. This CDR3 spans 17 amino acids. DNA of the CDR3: TGTGCCAGCAGCCCACTAGGCGGGGCCGCGAACACCGGGGAGCTGTTTTTT. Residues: CASSPLGGAANTGELFF.

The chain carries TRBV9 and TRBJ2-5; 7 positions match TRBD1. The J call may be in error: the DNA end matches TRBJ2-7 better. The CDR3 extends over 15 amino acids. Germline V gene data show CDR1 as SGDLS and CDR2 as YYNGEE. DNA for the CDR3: TGTGCCAGCAGCGTAGACAGGGGTTCCCTCTACGAGCAGTACTTC. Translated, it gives CASSVDRGSLYEQYF.

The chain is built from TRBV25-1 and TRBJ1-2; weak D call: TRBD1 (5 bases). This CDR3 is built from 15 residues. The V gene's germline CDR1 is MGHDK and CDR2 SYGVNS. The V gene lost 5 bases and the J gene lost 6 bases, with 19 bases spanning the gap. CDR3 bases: TGTGCCAGCAGTCGACCTGGGGCAGGTTTCCATGGCTACACCTTC. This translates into CASSRPGAGFHGYTF.

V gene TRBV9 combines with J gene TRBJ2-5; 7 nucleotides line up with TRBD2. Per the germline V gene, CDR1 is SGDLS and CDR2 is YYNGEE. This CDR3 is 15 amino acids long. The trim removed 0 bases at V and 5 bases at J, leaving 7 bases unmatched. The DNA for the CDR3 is TGTGCCAGCAGCGTAGATGGGGGGGGGAGGGAGACCCAGTACTTC. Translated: CASSVDGGGRETQYF. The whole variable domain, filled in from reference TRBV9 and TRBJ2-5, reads DSGVTQTPKHLITATGQRVTLRCSPRSGDLSVYWYQQSLDQGLQFLIQYYNGEERAKGNILERFSAQQFPDLHSELNLSSLELGDSALYFCASSVDGGGRETQYFGPGTRLLVL.

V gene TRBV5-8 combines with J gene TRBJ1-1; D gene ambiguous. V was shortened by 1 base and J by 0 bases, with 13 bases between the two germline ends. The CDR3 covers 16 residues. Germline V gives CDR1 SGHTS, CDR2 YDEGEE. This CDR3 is CASSLLSGGMNTEAFF. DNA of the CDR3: TGTGCCAGCAGCTTGTTATCTGGAGGTATGAACACTGAAGCTTTCTTT.

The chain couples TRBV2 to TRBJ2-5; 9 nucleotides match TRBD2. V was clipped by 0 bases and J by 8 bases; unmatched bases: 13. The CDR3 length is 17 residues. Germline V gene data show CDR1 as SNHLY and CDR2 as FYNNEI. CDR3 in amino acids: CASSEAMGSGGLETQYF. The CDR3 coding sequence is TGTGCCAGCAGTGAAGCGATGGGTAGCGGGGGCCTAGAAACCCAGTACTTC.

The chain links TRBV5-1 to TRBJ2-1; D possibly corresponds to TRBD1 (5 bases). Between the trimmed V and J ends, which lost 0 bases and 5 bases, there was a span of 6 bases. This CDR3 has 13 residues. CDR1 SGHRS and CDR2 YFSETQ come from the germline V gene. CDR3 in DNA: TGCGCCAGCAGCTTGGGGACAAACAATGAGCAGTTCTTC. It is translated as CASSLGTNNEQFF.

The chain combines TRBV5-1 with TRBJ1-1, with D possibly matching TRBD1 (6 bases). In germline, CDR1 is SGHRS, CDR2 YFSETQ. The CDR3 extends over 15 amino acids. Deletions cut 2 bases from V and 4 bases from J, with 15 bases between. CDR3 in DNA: TGCGCCAGCAGCTTCGGCCCAGGGGAAGTCACTGAAGCTTTCTTT. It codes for CASSFGPGEVTEAFF.

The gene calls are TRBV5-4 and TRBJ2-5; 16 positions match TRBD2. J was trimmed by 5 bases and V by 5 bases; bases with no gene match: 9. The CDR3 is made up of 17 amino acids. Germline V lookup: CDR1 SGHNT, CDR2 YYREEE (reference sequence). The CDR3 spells CASRAGTSGGAPETQYF. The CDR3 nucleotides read TGTGCCAGCAGGGCCGGGACTAGCGGGGGGGCCCCTGAGACCCAGTACTTC.

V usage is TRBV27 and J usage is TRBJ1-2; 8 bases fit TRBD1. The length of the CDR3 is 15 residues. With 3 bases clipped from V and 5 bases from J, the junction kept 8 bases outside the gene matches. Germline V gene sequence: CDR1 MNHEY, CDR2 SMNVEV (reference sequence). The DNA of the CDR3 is TGTGCCAGCAGTTTCCTCGACAGGGGAGAGTATGGCTACACCTTC. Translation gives CASSFLDRGEYGYTF.

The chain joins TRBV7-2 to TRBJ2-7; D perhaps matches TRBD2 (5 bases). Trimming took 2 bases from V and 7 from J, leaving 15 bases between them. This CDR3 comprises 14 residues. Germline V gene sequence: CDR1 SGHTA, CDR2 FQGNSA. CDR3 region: CASSLMDFSEEQYF. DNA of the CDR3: TGTGCCAGCAGCTTAATGGACTTCTCGGAGGAGCAGTACTTC. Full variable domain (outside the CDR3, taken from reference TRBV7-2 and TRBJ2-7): GAGVSQSPSNKVTEKGKDVELRCDPISGHTALYWYRQSLGQGLEFLIYFQGNSAPDKSGLPSDRFSAERTGGSVSTLTIQRTQQEDSAVYLCASSLMDFSEEQYFGPGTRLTVT.

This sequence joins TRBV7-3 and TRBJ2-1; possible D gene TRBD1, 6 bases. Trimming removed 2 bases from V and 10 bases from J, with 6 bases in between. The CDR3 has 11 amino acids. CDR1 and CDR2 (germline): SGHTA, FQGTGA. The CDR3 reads CASSLGTEQFF. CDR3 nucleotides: TGTGCCAGCAGCTTAGGGACAGAGCAGTTCTTC.

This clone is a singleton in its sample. The CDR3 DNA reads TGTGCCAGCAGCCCGGACAGGGGGGGTCAAGAGACCCAGTACTTC. This codes for CASSPDRGGQETQYF. This chain joins TRBV7-3 and TRBJ2-5, with 10 bases aligning to TRBD1. From germline, CDR1 is SGHTA and CDR2 FQGTGA. V gave up 5 bases and J gave up 2 bases; unmatched junction bases: 5. The length of the CDR3 is 15 residues.

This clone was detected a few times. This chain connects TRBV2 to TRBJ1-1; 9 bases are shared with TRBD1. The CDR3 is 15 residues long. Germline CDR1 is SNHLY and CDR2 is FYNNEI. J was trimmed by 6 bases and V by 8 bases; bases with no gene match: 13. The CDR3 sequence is CASRMGDRAFAEAFF. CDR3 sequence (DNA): TGTGCCAGCCGGATGGGGGACAGGGCATTTGCTGAAGCTTTCTTT.

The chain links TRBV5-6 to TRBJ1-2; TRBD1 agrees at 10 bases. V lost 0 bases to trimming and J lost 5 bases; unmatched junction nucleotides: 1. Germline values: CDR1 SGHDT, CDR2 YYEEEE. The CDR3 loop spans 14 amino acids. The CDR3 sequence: CASSLGDRGYGYTF. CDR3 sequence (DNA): TGTGCCAGCAGCTTGGGGGACAGGGGTTATGGCTACACCTTC.

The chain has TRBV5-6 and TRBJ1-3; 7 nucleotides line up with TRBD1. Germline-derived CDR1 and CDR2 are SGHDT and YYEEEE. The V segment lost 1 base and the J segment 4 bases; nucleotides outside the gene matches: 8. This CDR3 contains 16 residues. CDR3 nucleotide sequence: TGTGCCAGCAGCTTGTCCCCAACAGGGGTAGGAAACACCATATATTTT. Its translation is CASSLSPTGVGNTIYF.

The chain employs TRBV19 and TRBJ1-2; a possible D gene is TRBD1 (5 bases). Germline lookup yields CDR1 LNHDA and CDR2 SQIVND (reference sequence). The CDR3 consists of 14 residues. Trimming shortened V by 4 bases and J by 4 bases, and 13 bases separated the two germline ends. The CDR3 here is CASSTHGGSYGYTF. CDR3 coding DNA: TGTGCCAGTAGTACCCACGGGGGGAGCTATGGCTACACCTTC.

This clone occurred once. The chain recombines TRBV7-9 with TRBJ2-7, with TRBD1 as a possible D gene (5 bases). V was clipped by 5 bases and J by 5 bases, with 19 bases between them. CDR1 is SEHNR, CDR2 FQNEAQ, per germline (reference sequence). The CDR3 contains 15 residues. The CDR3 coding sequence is TGTGCCAGCAGCCCCCCAATTCCCTCCAGGGACGAGCAGTACTTC. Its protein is CASSPPIPSRDEQYF.

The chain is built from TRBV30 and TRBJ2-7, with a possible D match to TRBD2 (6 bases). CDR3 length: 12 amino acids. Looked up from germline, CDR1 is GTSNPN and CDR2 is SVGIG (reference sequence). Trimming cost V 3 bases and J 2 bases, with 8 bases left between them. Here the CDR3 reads CAWRGGAYEQYF. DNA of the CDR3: TGTGCCTGGAGGGGCGGGGCCTACGAGCAGTACTTC.